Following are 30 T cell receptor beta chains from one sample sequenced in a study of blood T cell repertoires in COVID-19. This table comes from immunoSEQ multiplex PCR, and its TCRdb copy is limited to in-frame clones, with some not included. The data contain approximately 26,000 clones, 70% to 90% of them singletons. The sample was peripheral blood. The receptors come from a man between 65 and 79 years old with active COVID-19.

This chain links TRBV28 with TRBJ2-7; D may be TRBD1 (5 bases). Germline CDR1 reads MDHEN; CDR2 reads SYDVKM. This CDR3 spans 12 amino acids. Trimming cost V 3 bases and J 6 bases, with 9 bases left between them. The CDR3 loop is CASSFRAGEQYF. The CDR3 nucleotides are TGTGCCAGCAGTTTCAGGGCCGGCGAGCAGTACTTC.

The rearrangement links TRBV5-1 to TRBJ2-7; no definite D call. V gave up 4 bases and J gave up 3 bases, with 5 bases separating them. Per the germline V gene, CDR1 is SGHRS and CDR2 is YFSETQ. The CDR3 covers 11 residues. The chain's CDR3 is CASSIDYEQYF. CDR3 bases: TGCGCCAGCAGCATAGACTACGAGCAGTACTTC.

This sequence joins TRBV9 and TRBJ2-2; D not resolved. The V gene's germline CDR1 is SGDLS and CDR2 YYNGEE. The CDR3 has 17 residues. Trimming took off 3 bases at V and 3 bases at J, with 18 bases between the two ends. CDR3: CASSDPLQLPHTGELFF. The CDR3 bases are TGTGCCAGCAGCGACCCCCTTCAACTCCCCCACACCGGGGAGCTGTTTTTT.

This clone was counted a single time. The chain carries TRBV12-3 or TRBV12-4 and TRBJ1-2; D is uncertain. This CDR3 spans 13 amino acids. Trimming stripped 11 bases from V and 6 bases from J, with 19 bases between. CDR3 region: CASLKHGIHGYTF. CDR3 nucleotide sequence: TGTGCCTCCCTAAAACACGGGATTCATGGCTACACCTTC.

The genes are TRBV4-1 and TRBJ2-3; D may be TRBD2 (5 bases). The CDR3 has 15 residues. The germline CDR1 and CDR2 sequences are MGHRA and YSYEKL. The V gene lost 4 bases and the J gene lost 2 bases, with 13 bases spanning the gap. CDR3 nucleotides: TGCGCCAGCAGCCTCGCGGGTCAGGACACAGATACGCAGTATTTT. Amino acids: CASSLAGQDTDTQYF.

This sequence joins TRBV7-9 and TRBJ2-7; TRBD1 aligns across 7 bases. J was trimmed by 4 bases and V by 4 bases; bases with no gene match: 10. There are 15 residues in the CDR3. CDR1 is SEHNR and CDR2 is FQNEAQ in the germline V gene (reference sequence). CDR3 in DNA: TGTGCCAGCAGCTGGAGCCGGGACAGAAATTACGAGCAGTACTTC. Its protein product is CASSWSRDRNYEQYF.

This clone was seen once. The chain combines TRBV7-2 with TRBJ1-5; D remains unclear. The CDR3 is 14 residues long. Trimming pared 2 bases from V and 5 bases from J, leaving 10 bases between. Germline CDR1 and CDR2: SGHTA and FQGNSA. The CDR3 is CASSLSGIDQPQHF. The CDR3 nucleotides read TGTGCCAGCAGCTTATCCGGGATTGATCAGCCCCAGCATTTT.

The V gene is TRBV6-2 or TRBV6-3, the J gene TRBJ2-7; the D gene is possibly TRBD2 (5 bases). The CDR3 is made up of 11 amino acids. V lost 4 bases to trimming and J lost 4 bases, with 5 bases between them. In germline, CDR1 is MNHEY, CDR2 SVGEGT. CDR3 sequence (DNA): TGTGCCAGCAGTTGGGAGTACGAGCAGTACTTC. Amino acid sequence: CASSWEYEQYF.

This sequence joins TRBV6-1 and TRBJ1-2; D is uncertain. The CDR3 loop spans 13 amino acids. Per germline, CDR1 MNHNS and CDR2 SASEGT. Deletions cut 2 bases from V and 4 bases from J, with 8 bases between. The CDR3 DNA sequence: TGTGCCAGCAGTGAACAACAGTCCTATGGCTACACCTTC. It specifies CASSEQQSYGYTF.

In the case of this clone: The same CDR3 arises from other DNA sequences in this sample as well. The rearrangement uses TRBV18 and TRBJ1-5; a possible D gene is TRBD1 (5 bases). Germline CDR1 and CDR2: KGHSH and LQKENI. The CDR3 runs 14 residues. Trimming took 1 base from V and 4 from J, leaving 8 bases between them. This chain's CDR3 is CASSPRQGNQPQHF. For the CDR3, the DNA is TGTGCCAGCTCACCACGGCAGGGTAATCAGCCCCAGCATTTT.

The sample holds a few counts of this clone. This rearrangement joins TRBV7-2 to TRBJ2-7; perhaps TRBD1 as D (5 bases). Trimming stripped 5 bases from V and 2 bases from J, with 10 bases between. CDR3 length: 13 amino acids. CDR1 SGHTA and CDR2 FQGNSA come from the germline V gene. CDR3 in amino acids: CASSEDSTYEQYF. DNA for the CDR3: TGTGCCAGCAGCGAAGACAGCACCTACGAGCAGTACTTC. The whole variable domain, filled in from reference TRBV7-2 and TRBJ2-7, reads GAGVSQSPSNKVTEKGKDVELRCDPISGHTALYWYRQSLGQGLEFLIYFQGNSAPDKSGLPSDRFSAERTGGSVSTLTIQRTQQEDSAVYLCASSEDSTYEQYFGPGTRLTVT.

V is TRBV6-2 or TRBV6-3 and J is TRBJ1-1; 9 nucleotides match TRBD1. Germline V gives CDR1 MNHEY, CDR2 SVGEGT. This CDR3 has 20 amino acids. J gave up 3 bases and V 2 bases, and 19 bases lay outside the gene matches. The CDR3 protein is CASSYGLRTGARDAYTEAFF. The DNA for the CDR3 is TGTGCCAGCAGTTACGGGCTCAGGACAGGGGCCCGCGATGCGTACACTGAAGCTTTCTTT.

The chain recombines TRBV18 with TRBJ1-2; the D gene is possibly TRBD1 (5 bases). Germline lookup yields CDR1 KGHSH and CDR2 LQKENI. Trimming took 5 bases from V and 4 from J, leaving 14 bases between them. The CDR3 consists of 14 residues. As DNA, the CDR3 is TGTGCCAGCTCAGCCCTTGACAGTCCCTATGGCTACACCTTC. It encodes CASSALDSPYGYTF.

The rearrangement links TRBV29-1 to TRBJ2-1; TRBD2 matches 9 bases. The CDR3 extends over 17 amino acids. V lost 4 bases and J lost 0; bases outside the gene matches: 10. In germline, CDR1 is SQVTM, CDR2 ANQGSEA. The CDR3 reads CSVGTSASPSSYNEQFF. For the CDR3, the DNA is TGCAGCGTTGGGACTAGCGCCTCACCCAGCTCCTACAATGAGCAGTTCTTC.

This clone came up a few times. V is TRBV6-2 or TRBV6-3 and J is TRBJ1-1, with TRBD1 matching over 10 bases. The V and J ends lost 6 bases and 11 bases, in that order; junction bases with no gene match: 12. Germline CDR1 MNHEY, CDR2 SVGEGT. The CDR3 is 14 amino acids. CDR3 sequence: CASSPGQGLLMAFF. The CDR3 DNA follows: TGTGCCAGCAGCCCGGGACAGGGGCTTTTGATGGCTTTCTTT.

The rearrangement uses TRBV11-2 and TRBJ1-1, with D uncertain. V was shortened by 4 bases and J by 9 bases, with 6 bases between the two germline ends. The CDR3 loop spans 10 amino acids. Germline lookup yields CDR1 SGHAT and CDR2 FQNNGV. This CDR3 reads CASSSHKAFF. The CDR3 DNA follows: TGTGCCAGCAGCTCTCACAAAGCTTTCTTT.

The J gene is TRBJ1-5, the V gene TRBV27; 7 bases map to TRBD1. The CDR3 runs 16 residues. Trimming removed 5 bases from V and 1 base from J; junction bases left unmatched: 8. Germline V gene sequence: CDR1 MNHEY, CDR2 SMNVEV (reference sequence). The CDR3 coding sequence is TGTGCCAGCAGTCCCCAGGGACAGCTAAGCAATCAGCCCCAGCATTTT. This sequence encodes CASSPQGQLSNQPQHF.

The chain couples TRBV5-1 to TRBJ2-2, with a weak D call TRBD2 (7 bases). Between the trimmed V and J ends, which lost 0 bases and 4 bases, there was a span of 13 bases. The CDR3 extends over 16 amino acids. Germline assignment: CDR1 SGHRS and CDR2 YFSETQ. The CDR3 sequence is CASSLGGLAVTGELFF. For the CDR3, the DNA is TGCGCCAGCAGCTTGGGGGGGCTAGCGGTCACCGGGGAGCTGTTTTTT.

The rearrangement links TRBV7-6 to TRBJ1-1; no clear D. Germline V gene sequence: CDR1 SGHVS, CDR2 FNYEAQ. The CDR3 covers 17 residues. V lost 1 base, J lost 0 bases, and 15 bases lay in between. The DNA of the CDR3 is TGTGCCAGCAGCTTAGGCCGAGGTTCGGGATTGAACACTGAAGCTTTCTTT. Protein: CASSLGRGSGLNTEAFF.

For the CDR3, the DNA is TGTGCCTTGAATCAAAATGACAGATTTAATTCACCCCTCCACTTT. The encoded protein is CALNQNDRFNSPLHF. The J gene is TRBJ1-6, the V gene TRBV30; tentative D call: TRBD1 (5 bases). The V end was cut by 7 bases, the J end by 6 bases, with 19 bases between. This CDR3 has 15 amino acids. Germline CDR1 and CDR2: GTSNPN and SVGIG (reference sequence).

CDR3 sequence (DNA): TGTGCCAGCAGTTACGCCGGGACAATGGGGGACACCGGGGAGCTGTTTTTT. This translates into CASSYAGTMGDTGELFF. The V gene is TRBV6-2 or TRBV6-3, the J gene TRBJ2-2; D might be TRBD1 (6 bases). CDR3 size: 17 residues. Germline V lookup: CDR1 MNHEY, CDR2 SVGEGT. Trimming pared 2 bases from V and 3 bases from J, leaving 16 bases between.

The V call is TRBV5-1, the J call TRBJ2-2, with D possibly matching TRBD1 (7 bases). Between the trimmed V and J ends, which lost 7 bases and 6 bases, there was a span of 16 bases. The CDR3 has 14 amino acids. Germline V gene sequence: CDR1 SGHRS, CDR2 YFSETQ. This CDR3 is CASCTGEAAGELFF. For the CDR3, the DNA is TGCGCCAGCTGCACAGGGGAGGCGGCCGGGGAGCTGTTTTTT.

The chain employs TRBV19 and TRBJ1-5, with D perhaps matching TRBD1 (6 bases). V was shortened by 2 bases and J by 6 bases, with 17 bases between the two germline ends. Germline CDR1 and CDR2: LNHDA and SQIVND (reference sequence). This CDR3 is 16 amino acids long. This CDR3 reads CASSISRQVGSQPQHF. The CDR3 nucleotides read TGTGCCAGTAGTATAAGCCGACAGGTGGGAAGTCAGCCCCAGCATTTT.

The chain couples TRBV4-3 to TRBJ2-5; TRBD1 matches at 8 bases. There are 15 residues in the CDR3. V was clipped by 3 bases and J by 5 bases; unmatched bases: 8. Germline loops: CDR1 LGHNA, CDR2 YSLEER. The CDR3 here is CASSQERGQAETQYF. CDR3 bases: TGCGCCAGCAGCCAGGAAAGGGGACAGGCCGAGACCCAGTACTTC.

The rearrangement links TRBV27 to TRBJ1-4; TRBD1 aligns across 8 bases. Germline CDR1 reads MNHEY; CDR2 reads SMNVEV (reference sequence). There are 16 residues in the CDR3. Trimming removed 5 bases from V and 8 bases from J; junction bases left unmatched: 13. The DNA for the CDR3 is TGTGCCAGCAGTCCCCGAACGGACAGGGAGGAGGAAAAACTGTTTTTT. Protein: CASSPRTDREEEKLFF.

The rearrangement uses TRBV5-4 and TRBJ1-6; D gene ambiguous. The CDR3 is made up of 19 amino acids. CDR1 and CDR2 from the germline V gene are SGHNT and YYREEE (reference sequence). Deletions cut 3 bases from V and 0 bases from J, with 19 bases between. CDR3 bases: TGTGCCAGCAGCTGGGATGGACGGGAAGGGAGCTCCTATAATTCACCCCTCCACTTT. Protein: CASSWDGREGSSYNSPLHF.

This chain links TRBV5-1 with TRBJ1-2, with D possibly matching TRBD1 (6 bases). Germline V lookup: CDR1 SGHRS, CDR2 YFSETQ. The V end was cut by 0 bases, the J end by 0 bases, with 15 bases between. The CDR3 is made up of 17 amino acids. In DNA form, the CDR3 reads TGCGCCAGCAGCTTGGAGGTCGCGGACAGTTCTAACTATGGCTACACCTTC. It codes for CASSLEVADSSNYGYTF.

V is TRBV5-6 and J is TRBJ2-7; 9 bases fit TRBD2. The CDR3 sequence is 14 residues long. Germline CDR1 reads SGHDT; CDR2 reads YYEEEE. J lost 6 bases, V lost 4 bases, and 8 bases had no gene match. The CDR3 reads CASSTSSGAFEQYF. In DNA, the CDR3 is TGTGCCAGCAGCACTTCTAGCGGGGCGTTCGAGCAGTACTTC.

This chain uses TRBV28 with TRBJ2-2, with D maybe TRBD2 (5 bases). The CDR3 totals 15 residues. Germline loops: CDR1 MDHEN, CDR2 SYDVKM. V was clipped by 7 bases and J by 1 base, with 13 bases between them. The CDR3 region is CASTEGGENTGELFF. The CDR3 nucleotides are TGTGCCAGCACCGAGGGTGGGGAGAACACCGGGGAGCTGTTTTTT.

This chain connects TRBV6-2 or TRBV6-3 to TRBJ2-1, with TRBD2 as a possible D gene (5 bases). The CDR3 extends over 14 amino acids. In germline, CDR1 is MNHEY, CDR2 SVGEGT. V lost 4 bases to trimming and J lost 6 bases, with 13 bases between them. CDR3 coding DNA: TGTGCCAGCAGTTTATTACGGGAAGCCAATGAGCAGTTCTTC. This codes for CASSLLREANEQFF.